The sample holds a few counts of the clone carrying this T cell receptor (beta chain). This sample was included in a study of blood T cells in healthy people across ages. The wider study: T cells yielded about one barcoded beta molecule per two cells through template switching.

The donors, aged about 6 to 100, were healthy Caucasians from Russia. Each sample gave at least 6 million isolated PBMCs. J lost 1 base, V lost 6 bases, and 4 bases had no gene match. This CDR3 contains 14 residues. CDR1 is SNHLY and CDR2 is FYNNEI in the germline V gene. Alongside a J-beta primer mix, a sample-barcoded 5' primer served in a second PCR lasting about 7 to 12 cycles. TCRdb fed the 5' RACE reads into MiXCR, producing one record per CDR3 protein. The data contain 800,000 to 950,000 distinct CDR3 sequences, roughly 29% of them singletons. This same sample was also part of a study on T cells of mothers and their children. That study adds: Material was donated by three healthy Caucasian mothers and their six children.

Sequenced: blood. This chain uses TRBV2 with TRBJ1-1; TRBD1 aligns across 8 bases. This TCR came from a woman aged 35 to 49 in good health. The CDR3 coding sequence is TGTGCCAGCAGGGGACAGGTTCCGAACACTGAAGCTTTCTTT. Its protein is CASRGQVPNTEAFF. Full variable domain (rest looked up from reference TRBV2 and TRBJ1-1): EPEVTQTPSHQVTQMGQEVILRCVPISNHLYFYWYRQILGQKVEFLVSFYNNEISEKSEIFDDQFSVERPDGSNFTLKIRSTKLEDSAMYFCASRGQVPNTEAFFGQGTRLTVV.